Each of the 23 T cell receptor beta chains below was sequenced from the same sample in a study of human T cells and chemical hapten exposure (dated by TCRdb to 2020 to 2023). Library construction relied on RACE. The listed sequencing device is NextSeq 500. Using fastp trimming at Q25 and MiXCR clonotype assembly, TCRdb reanalyzed the public sequencing data and kept in-frame beta chains. One record per CDR3 amino acid sequence lists the most common genes and DNA. Present in this sample are roughly 380,000 distinct CDR3 sequences, around 6% of which were seen just once. The biggest ten clones account for 5% to 6% of the sample. The sample's time point label, decoded: patch test 2, 6 weeks after DPC sensitization. Sample treatment or condition, as interpreted from the label and publication: therapeutic diphenylcyclopropenone sensitization with weekly scalp DPC. Source: whole blood, taken in connection with sensitization to the hapten diphenylcyclopropenone (DPC). The receptors here all came from a young woman with alopecia areata. Some clones in this sample may be carry-over from other donors' samples.

This clonotype was counted only a few times. This chain uses TRBV7-9 with TRBJ2-1; TRBD2 matches at 12 bases. Germline assignment: CDR1 SEHNR and CDR2 FQNEAQ (reference sequence). J lost 8 bases, V lost 3 bases, and 2 bases had no gene match. The CDR3 length is 14 residues. The chain's CDR3 is CASSFLAGGYEQFF. The CDR3 DNA is TGTGCCAGCAGCTTCCTAGCGGGGGGGTATGAGCAGTTCTTC.

This clonotype appeared a few times. CDR3 amino acids: CASSLEGAGNSDTQYF. CDR3 in DNA: TGTGCCAGCAGCCTAGAGGGAGCGGGGAACTCAGATACGCAGTATTTT. The V gene is TRBV7-2, the J gene TRBJ2-3; 7 nucleotides line up with TRBD2. From germline, CDR1 is SGHTA and CDR2 FQGNSA. J lost 4 bases, V lost 5 bases, and 12 bases had no gene match. CDR3 length equals 16 residues. The full variable domain, in which reference TRBV7-2 and TRBJ2-3 provide the parts outside the CDR3, is GAGVSQSPSNKVTEKGKDVELRCDPISGHTALYWYRQSLGQGLEFLIYFQGNSAPDKSGLPSDRFSAERTGGSVSTLTIQRTQQEDSAVYLCASSLEGAGNSDTQYFGPGTRLTVL.

This clonotype was recorded at least ten times. This rearrangement joins TRBV28 to TRBJ2-7, with TRBD1 as a possible D gene (6 bases). The CDR3 has 13 residues. CDR1 is MDHEN, CDR2 SYDVKM, per germline. V was trimmed by 8 bases and J by 3 bases, leaving 14 bases between them. The CDR3 bases are TGTGCCAGCCGCTGGGGGCAGGACTACGAGCAGTACTTC. It codes for CASRWGQDYEQYF.

This clonotype was counted at least ten times. The chain carries TRBV5-1 and TRBJ2-7; no firm D call. V gave up 0 bases and J gave up 6 bases, with 13 bases separating them. The CDR3 is 14 amino acids. Germline CDR1 and CDR2: SGHRS and YFSETQ. The CDR3 DNA reads TGCGCCAGCAGCTTGGATGGCGCAAGAAGCGAGCAGTACTTC. It is translated as CASSLDGARSEQYF. The complete variable domain, with remaining parts taken from reference TRBV5-1 and TRBJ2-7, reads KAGVTQTPRYLIKTRGQQVTLSCSPISGHRSVSWYQQTPGQGLQFLFEYFSETQRNKGNFPGRFSGRQFSNSRSEMNVSTLELGDSALYLCASSLDGARSEQYFGPGTRLTVT.

In its sample, this clonotype was seen many times. The CDR3 protein is CSAGTALDYGYTF. CDR3 DNA: TGCAGCGCCGGGACAGCCTTGGACTATGGCTACACCTTC. The chain couples TRBV29-1 to TRBJ1-2; 7 bases map to TRBD1. The germline CDR1 and CDR2 sequences are SQVTM and ANQGSEA. The V segment lost 7 bases and the J segment 3 bases; nucleotides outside the gene matches: 8. The CDR3 extends over 13 amino acids.

DNA of the CDR3: TGTGCCATCAGTGAGTCGGACAGGGGGTCTGACACCGGGGAGCTGTTTTTT. Encoded protein: CAISESDRGSDTGELFF. The rearrangement links TRBV10-3 to TRBJ2-2; 10 bases map to TRBD1. There are 17 residues in the CDR3. The J segment lost 3 bases and the V segment lost 0 bases, leaving 4 bases of the junction unmatched. Germline-derived CDR1 and CDR2 are ENHRY and SYGVKD.

This clonotype was observed many times. The rearrangement links TRBV9 to TRBJ2-5; 8 bases match TRBD1. This CDR3 spans 15 amino acids. After removal of 6 bases from V and 4 bases from J, the junction contained 11 bases not matched to a gene. In germline, CDR1 is SGDLS, CDR2 YYNGEE. The CDR3 loop is CASTRTGGRLETQYF. The CDR3 DNA follows: TGTGCCAGCACCCGAACAGGGGGACGGTTAGAGACCCAGTACTTC.

In this sample, this clonotype turned up a few times. The rearrangement uses TRBV6-2 or TRBV6-3 and TRBJ2-3, with 13 bases aligning to TRBD2. Trimming cost V 2 bases and J 2 bases; bases outside gene matches: 4. CDR1 and CDR2 (germline): MNHEY, SVGEGT. This CDR3 has 17 residues. CDR3 sequence reads: CASSYLGLAGVTDTQYF. CDR3 sequence (DNA): TGTGCCAGCAGTTACCTAGGACTAGCGGGAGTCACAGATACGCAGTATTTT.

This clonotype occurred a few times. V and J are TRBV28 and TRBJ2-7; a weak D match, TRBD1 (6 bases). Germline V gene lookup returns CDR1 MDHEN and CDR2 SYDVKM. The CDR3 is made up of 13 amino acids. Trimming removed 8 bases at V and 4 bases at J, with 15 bases between. CDR3 bases: TGTGCCAGCGAACAGGGAAGCCCGTACGAGCAGTACTTC. Its translation: CASEQGSPYEQYF. Supplemented by reference TRBV28 and TRBJ2-7, the full variable domain reads DVKVTQSSRYLVKRTGEKVFLECVQDMDHENMFWYRQDPGLGLRLIYFSYDVKMKEKGDIPEGYSVSREKKERFSLILESASTNQTSMYLCASEQGSPYEQYFGPGTRLTVT.

This clonotype was recorded many times. This rearrangement joins TRBV15 to TRBJ1-2; D is perhaps TRBD1 (5 bases). Germline CDR1 is LNHNV and CDR2 is YYDKDF (reference sequence). The CDR3 consists of 16 residues. V lost 8 bases and J 2 bases, leaving 21 bases between the germline ends. Here the CDR3 DNA reads TGTGCCACCCGTCCGGGGGAGACCGCCCCGAACTATGGCTACACCTTC. Its protein is CATRPGETAPNYGYTF. The full variable domain, in which reference TRBV15 and TRBJ1-2 provide the parts outside the CDR3, is DAMVIQNPRYQVTQFGKPVTLSCSQTLNHNVMYWYQQKSSQAPKLLFHYYDKDFNNEADTPDNFQSRRPNTSFCFLDIRSPGLGDTAMYLCATRPGETAPNYGYTFGSGTRLTVV.

This clonotype was counted ten times or more. J is TRBJ1-1 and V is TRBV5-1, with no clear D. The V gene's germline CDR1 is SGHRS and CDR2 YFSETQ. The CDR3 extends over 14 amino acids. V lost 0 bases and J 2 bases, leaving 8 bases between the germline ends. CDR3: CASSLDPGNTEAFF. CDR3 nucleotides: TGCGCCAGCAGCTTGGACCCCGGAAACACTGAAGCTTTCTTT.

This clonotype was recorded at least ten times. The chain is built from TRBV6-5 and TRBJ1-6, with TRBD1 matching over 8 bases. Per the germline V gene, CDR1 is MNHEY and CDR2 is SVGAGI. With V trimmed by 5 bases and J by 9 bases, 15 bases remained unmatched. The CDR3 contains 17 residues. The DNA for the CDR3 is TGTGCCAGCAGTCGCGGACAGGGATCATATTTAGGTTCACCCCTCCACTTT. Translated, it gives CASSRGQGSYLGSPLHF.

The rearrangement links TRBV7-6 to TRBJ2-2; possibly TRBD2 for D (6 bases). V dropped 3 bases and J dropped 0 bases, with 11 bases sitting between them. The CDR3 covers 16 residues. CDR1 is SGHVS and CDR2 is FNYEAQ in the germline V gene. The CDR3 DNA follows: TGTGCCAGCAGCTTTAGTCCGGGGGCGAACACCGGGGAGCTGTTTTTT. This encodes CASSFSPGANTGELFF.

This clonotype was seen ten or more times. This chain connects TRBV6-2 or TRBV6-3 to TRBJ1-1, with no clear D. The CDR3 runs to 14 residues. Germline CDR1 reads MNHEY; CDR2 reads SVGEGT. V dropped 0 bases and J dropped 11 bases, with 16 bases sitting between them. This CDR3 is CASSYSWRALEAFF. The CDR3 nucleotides are TGTGCCAGCAGTTACTCCTGGCGGGCCTTAGAGGCTTTCTTT.

This clonotype was seen at least ten times. This chain connects TRBV20-1 to TRBJ1-5, with D unresolved. V was clipped by 6 bases and J by 2 bases, with 17 bases between them. The CDR3 is 15 amino acids. Germline-derived CDR1 and CDR2 are DFQATT and SNEGSKA (reference sequence). In DNA, the CDR3 is TGCAGTGCCACGGGAGTCGGGGAGGGCAATCAGCCCCAGCATTTT. Its translation: CSATGVGEGNQPQHF.

A few counts support this clonotype. V usage is TRBV11-2 and J usage is TRBJ1-3; D gene uncertain. Trimming cost V 1 base and J 0 bases, with 7 bases left between them. The CDR3 sequence is 15 residues long. CDR1 is SGHAT and CDR2 is FQNNGV in the germline V gene. CDR3 residues: CASSLALSSGNTIYF. CDR3 nucleotides: TGTGCCAGCAGCTTAGCACTGAGCTCTGGAAACACCATATATTTT.

The table lists this clonotype with many counts. V is TRBV4-3 and J is TRBJ1-2; D unresolved. In germline, CDR1 is LGHNA, CDR2 YSLEER. The CDR3 is made up of 17 amino acids. The V end was cut by 0 bases, the J end by 5 bases, with 19 bases between. The CDR3 spells CASSQDRQDSMSYGYTF. CDR3 nucleotide sequence: TGCGCCAGCAGCCAAGATCGGCAGGACTCGATGAGTTATGGCTACACCTTC.

This chain uses TRBV6-2 or TRBV6-3 with TRBJ1-1; 8 bases map to TRBD1. Germline CDR1 and CDR2: MNHEY and SVGEGT. V gave up 8 bases and J gave up 3 bases; unmatched junction bases: 14. CDR3 size: 16 residues. In nucleotides, the CDR3 is TGTGCCAGCCATACGGGACAGGCTACCGGGTACACTGAAGCTTTCTTT. Its protein is CASHTGQATGYTEAFF.

This clonotype was recorded at least ten times. The V and J genes are TRBV29-1 and TRBJ1-3; D might be TRBD1 (6 bases). CDR1 is SQVTM, CDR2 ANQGSEA, per germline. With 3 bases removed from V and 2 bases from J, the gap between germline ends came to 14 bases. The CDR3 spans 15 residues. The CDR3 sequence is CSVDKWGDTGNTIYF. DNA for the CDR3: TGCAGCGTTGATAAGTGGGGGGACACTGGAAACACCATATATTTT.

V usage is TRBV14 and J usage is TRBJ2-3, with D perhaps TRBD1 (6 bases). Germline V CDR1 and CDR2: SGHDN, FVKESK. V dropped 0 bases and J dropped 5 bases, with 9 bases sitting between them. CDR3 length: 14 amino acids. CDR3 residues: CASSQDLGQDTQYF. The CDR3 region has the DNA TGTGCCAGCAGCCAAGATTTGGGACAAGATACGCAGTATTTT.

This clonotype has ten or more counts. The V call is TRBV28, the J call TRBJ1-5; D remains unclear. The V end lost 6 bases, the J end lost 2 bases, and 14 bases lay between the germline ends. CDR1 is MDHEN, CDR2 SYDVKM, per germline. The CDR3 covers 15 residues. Here the CDR3 DNA reads TGTGCCAGCAGCTTTAGGGTTCGGGGCAATCAGCCCCAGCATTTT. This gives the protein CASSFRVRGNQPQHF.

This clonotype occurred a few times. The chain has TRBV9 and TRBJ1-2; 8 nucleotides agree with TRBD1. Germline V gene data show CDR1 as SGDLS and CDR2 as YYNGEE. J was trimmed by 8 bases and V by 5 bases; bases with no gene match: 8. The CDR3 extends over 13 amino acids. The CDR3 sequence: CASSLGQGPGYTF. CDR3 DNA: TGTGCCAGCAGTCTCGGACAGGGCCCGGGCTACACCTTC. The full variable domain, rest sourced from reference TRBV9 and TRBJ1-2, is DSGVTQTPKHLITATGQRVTLRCSPRSGDLSVYWYQQSLDQGLQFLIQYYNGEERAKGNILERFSAQQFPDLHSELNLSSLELGDSALYFCASSLGQGPGYTFGSGTRLTVV.

This clonotype was counted a few times. The chain joins TRBV20-1 to TRBJ1-1; 10 bases are a match to TRBD1. Trimming took 1 base from V and 5 from J; bases not matched to a gene: 7. CDR1 DFQATT and CDR2 SNEGSKA come from the germline V gene (reference sequence). This CDR3 spans 15 amino acids. The DNA for the CDR3 is TGCAGTGCTAGAGTTCCGGGACAGGGGAAAACTGAAGCTTTCTTT. It is translated as CSARVPGQGKTEAFF.